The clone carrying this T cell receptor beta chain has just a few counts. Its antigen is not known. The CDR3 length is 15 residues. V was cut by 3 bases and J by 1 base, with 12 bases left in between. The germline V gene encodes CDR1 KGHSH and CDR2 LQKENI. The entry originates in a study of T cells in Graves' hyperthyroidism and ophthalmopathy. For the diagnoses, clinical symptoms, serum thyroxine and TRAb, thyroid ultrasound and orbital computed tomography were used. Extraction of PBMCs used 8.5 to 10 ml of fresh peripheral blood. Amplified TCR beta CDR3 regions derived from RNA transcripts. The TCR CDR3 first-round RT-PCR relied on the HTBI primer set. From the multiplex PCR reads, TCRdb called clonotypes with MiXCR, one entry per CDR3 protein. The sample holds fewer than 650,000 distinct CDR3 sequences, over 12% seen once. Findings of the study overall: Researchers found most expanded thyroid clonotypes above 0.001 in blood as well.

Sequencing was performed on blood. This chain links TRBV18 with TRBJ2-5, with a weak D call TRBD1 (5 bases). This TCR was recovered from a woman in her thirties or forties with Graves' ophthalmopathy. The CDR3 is CASSPKRGFQETQYF. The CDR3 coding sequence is TGTGCCAGCTCACCGAAAAGGGGATTCCAAGAGACCCAGTACTTC.